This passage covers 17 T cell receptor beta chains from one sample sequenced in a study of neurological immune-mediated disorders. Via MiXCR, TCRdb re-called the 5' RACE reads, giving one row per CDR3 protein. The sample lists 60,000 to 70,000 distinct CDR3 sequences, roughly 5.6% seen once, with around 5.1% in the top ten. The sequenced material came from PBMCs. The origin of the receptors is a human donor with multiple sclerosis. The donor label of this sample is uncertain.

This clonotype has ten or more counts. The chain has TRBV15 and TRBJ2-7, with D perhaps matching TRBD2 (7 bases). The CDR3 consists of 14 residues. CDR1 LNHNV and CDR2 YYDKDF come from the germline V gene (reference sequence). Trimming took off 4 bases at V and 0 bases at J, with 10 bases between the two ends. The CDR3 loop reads CATSKGGSSYEQYF. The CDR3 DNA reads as TGTGCCACCAGCAAGGGGGGGAGCTCCTACGAGCAGTACTTC. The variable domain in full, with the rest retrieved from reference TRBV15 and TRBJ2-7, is DAMVIQNPRYQVTQFGKPVTLSCSQTLNHNVMYWYQQKSSQAPKLLFHYYDKDFNNEADTPDNFQSRRPNTSFCFLDIRSPGLGDTAMYLCATSKGGSSYEQYFGPGTRLTVT.

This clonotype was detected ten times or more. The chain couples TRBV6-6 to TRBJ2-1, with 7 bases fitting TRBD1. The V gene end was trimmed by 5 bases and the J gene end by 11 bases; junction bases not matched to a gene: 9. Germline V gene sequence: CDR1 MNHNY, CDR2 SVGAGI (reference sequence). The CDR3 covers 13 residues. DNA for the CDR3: TGTGCCAGCAGTCCCAACTCAGGGGGTAAGCAGTTCTTC. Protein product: CASSPNSGGKQFF.

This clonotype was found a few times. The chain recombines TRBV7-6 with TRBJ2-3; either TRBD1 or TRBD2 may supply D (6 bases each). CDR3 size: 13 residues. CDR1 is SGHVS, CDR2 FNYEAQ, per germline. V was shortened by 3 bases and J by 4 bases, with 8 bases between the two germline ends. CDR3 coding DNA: TGTGCCAGCAGCTTTAGGGGGGCAGATACGCAGTATTTT. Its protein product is CASSFRGADTQYF.

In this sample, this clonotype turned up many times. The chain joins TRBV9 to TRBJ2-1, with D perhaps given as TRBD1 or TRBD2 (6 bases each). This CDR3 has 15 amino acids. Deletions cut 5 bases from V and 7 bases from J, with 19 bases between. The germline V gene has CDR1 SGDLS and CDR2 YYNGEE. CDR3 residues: CASSHTLGGLNEQFF. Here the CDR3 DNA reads TGTGCCAGCAGTCATACATTAGGGGGGTTGAATGAGCAGTTCTTC.

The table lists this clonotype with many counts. The CDR3 reads CSARGGTYTEAFF. The CDR3 nucleotides are TGCAGTGCTAGGGGGGGGACCTACACTGAAGCTTTCTTT. The V gene is TRBV20-1, the J gene TRBJ1-1; D might be TRBD1 (5 bases). The CDR3 totals 13 residues. The ends were cut back, 3 bases at V and 3 bases at J, with 11 bases in the middle. Germline V gene sequence: CDR1 DFQATT, CDR2 SNEGSKA (reference sequence).

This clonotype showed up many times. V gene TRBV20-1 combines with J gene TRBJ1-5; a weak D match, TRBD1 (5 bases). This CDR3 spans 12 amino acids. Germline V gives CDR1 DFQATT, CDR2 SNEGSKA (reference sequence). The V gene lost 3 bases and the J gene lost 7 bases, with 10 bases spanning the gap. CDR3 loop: CSASNRGQPQHF. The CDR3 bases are TGCAGTGCTAGTAATCGGGGGCAGCCCCAGCATTTT.

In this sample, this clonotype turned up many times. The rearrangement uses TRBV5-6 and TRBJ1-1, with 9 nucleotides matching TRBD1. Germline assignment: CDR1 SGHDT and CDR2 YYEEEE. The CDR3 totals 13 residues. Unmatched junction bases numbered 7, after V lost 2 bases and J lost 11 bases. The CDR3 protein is CASSFGDREWAFF. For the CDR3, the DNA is TGTGCCAGCAGCTTCGGGGACAGGGAATGGGCTTTCTTT.

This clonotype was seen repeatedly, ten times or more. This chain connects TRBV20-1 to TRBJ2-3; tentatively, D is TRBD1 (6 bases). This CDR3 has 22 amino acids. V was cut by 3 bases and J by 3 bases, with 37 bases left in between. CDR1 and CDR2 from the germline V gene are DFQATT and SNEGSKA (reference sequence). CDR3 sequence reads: CSASCQGKIGVGAFCKTDTQYF. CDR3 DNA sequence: TGCAGTGCTAGTTGCCAGGGGAAAATTGGGGTTGGGGCATTCTGTAAGACAGATACGCAGTATTTT.

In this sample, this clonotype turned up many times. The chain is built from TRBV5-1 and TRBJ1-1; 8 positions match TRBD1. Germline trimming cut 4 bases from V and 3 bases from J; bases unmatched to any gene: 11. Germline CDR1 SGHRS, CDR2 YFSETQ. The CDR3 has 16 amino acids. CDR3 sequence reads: CASSLGTGQVHTEAFF. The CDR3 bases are TGCGCCAGCAGCCTTGGGACGGGACAGGTCCACACTGAAGCTTTCTTT.

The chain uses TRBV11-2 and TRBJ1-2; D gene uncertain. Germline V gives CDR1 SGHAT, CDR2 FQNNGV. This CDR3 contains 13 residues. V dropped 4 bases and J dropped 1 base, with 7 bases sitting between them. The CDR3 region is CASSSGFNYGYTF. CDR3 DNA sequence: TGTGCCAGCAGCTCGGGCTTTAACTATGGCTACACCTTC.

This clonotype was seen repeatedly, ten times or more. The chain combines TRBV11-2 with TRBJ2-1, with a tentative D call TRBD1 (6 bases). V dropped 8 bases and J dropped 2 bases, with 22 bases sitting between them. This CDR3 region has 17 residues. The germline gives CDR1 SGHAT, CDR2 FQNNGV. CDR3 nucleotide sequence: TGTGCCAGCCAGCCAATCGGACAGCTTCGAGCCTACAATGAGCAGTTCTTC. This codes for CASQPIGQLRAYNEQFF.

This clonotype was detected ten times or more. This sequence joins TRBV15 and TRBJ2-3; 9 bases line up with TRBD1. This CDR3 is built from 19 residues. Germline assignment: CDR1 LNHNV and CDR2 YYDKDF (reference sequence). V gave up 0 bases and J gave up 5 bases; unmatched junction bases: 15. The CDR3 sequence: CATSRDLGTGIVEKDTQYF. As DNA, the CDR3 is TGTGCCACCAGCAGAGATCTCGGGACAGGGATCGTGGAGAAAGATACGCAGTATTTT.

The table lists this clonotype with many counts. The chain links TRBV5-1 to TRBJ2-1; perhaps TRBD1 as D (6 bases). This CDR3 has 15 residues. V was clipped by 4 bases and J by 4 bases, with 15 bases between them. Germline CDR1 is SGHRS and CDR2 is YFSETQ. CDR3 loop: CASSHYDRSYNEQFF. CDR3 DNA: TGCGCCAGCAGCCACTACGACAGGTCGTACAATGAGCAGTTCTTC.

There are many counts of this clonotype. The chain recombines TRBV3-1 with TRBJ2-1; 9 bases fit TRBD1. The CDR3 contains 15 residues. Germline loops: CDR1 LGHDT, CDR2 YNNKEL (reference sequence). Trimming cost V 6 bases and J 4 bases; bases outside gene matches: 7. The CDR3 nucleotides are TGTGCCAGCAGGAGGGGGGACAGGGAGTACAATGAGCAGTTCTTC. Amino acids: CASRRGDREYNEQFF.

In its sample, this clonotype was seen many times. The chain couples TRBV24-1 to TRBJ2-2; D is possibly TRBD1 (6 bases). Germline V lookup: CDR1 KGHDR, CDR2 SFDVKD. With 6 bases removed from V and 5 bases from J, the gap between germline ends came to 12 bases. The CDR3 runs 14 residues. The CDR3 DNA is TGTGCCACCAGTAACAGGGAAGGGACCGGGGAGCTGTTTTTT. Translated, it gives CATSNREGTGELFF.

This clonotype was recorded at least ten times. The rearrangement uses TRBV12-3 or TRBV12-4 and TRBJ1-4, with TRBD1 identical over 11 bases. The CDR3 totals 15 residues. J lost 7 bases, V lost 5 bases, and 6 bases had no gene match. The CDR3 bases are TGTGCCAGCAGTCCCCGGGACAGGGGGAGTGAAAAACTGTTTTTT. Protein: CASSPRDRGSEKLFF.

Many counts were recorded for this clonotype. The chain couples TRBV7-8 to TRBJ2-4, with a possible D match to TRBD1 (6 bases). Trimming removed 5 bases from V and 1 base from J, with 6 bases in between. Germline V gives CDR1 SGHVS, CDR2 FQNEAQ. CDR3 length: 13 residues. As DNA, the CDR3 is TGTGCCAGCAGCCAGGGGGCCAAAAACATTCAGTACTTC. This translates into CASSQGAKNIQYF.